This T cell receptor beta chain was retrieved from a study of technical replicates of blood from a handful of donors. Repertoires were generated with immunoSEQ multiplex PCR, while TCRdb's copy carries only in-frame clones and drops some. In the table there are approximately 92,000 clones, around 95% of which are singletons. This CDR3 is built from 16 residues. Germline values: CDR1 LGHNA, CDR2 YSLEER. Germline trimming cut 0 bases from V and 4 bases from J; bases unmatched to any gene: 5. Sequencing was carried out using T cells isolated from PBMCs. The receptor was derived from a human donor in good health. The chain uses TRBV4-3 and TRBJ2-1; 8 nucleotides match TRBD2. The chain's CDR3 is CASSQDSGGVYNEQFF. For the CDR3, the DNA is TGCGCCAGCAGCCAAGATTCCGGGGGGGTTTACAATGAGCAGTTCTTC.